This T cell receptor (beta chain) was recorded in a study of blood T cell repertoires in COVID-19. The wider study: Samples of COVID-19 (acute and convalescent) were obtained from the United States, Italy and Spain.

Trimming removed 3 bases at V and 7 bases at J, with 19 bases between. The CDR3 is 15 residues long. From germline, CDR1 is DFQATT and CDR2 SNEGSKA (reference sequence). As originally analysed: By means of reference gene primer amplification, nucleated cell counts were estimated. Method: immunoSEQ multiplex PCR; TCRdb's copy keeps in-frame clones and lacks some. V and J calls and clone size are given by that table; D and trimming were obtained from the DNA. The data contain 150,000 to 200,000 clones, around 86% of them singletons. The receptor's source is a woman aged 70-85 years with COVID-19, enrolled during active disease. This rearrangement joins TRBV20-1 to TRBJ1-5; D is perhaps TRBD1 (5 bases). The sequenced sample was peripheral blood. CDR3 DNA sequence: TGCAGTGCTAGTATCACAGGAACCTTTGGACAGCCCCAGCATTTT. It is translated as CSASITGTFGQPQHF.